These 21 T cell receptor beta chains share one sample of origin, sequenced in a study of T cells in localized non-small cell lung cancer. Sequencing used immunoSEQ multiplex PCR; TCRdb keeps in-frame clones, though not all of them. Of approximately 29,000 clones in the sample, around 90% are singletons; the top ten hold about 7%. This sample comprised peripheral blood, obtained before any cancer treatment. The source is a male donor at least 60 years old with stage I lung adenocarcinoma.

The V call is TRBV6-5, the J call TRBJ1-1, with D unresolved. Germline lookup yields CDR1 MNHEY and CDR2 SVGAGI. The CDR3 spans 15 residues. V was pared by 0 bases and J by 3 bases, with 11 bases between. CDR3 loop: CASSYSVNRHTEAFF. The DNA of the CDR3 is TGTGCCAGCAGTTACTCGGTGAATCGGCACACTGAAGCTTTCTTT.

This sequence joins TRBV5-4 and TRBJ2-2; the D is unclear. Trimming removed 3 bases from V and 3 bases from J, with 12 bases in between. The germline gives CDR1 SGHNT, CDR2 YYREEE (reference sequence). This CDR3 contains 15 residues. The CDR3: CASSYDARDTGELFF. The CDR3 DNA is TGTGCCAGCAGCTATGACGCTAGAGACACCGGGGAGCTGTTTTTT.

The rearrangement links TRBV6-6 to TRBJ2-6; a possible D gene is TRBD1 (6 bases). The V gene's germline CDR1 is MNHNY and CDR2 SVGAGI (reference sequence). Trimming pared 6 bases from V and 1 base from J, leaving 10 bases between. The CDR3 sequence is 15 residues long. The CDR3 DNA is TGTGCCAGCAGCCAAGGGGGTTCTGGGGCCAACGTCCTGACTTTC. Amino acid sequence: CASSQGGSGANVLTF.

The V and J genes are TRBV9 and TRBJ2-4; 9 nucleotides agree with TRBD1. Trimming cost V 2 bases and J 5 bases; bases outside gene matches: 8. The CDR3 is 16 amino acids. Germline CDR1 and CDR2: SGDLS and YYNGEE. The CDR3 protein is CASSVAGTGPQNIQYF. Here the CDR3 DNA reads TGTGCCAGCAGCGTCGCGGGGACAGGGCCCCAAAACATTCAGTACTTC.

This clone came up a few times. V gene TRBV30 combines with J gene TRBJ1-4; no clear D gene. This CDR3 is built from 14 residues. The V gene's germline CDR1 is GTSNPN and CDR2 SVGIG (reference sequence). V was cut by 7 bases and J by 8 bases, with 20 bases left in between. CDR3 region: CALTPIFSQEKLFF. DNA for the CDR3: TGTGCCTTAACCCCGATTTTTTCCCAGGAAAAACTGTTTTTT.

The V and J genes are TRBV13 and TRBJ1-1; D gene uncertain. V was trimmed by 2 bases and J by 1 base, leaving 5 bases between them. This CDR3 is built from 13 residues. Germline values: CDR1 PRHDT, CDR2 FYEKMQ (reference sequence). DNA of the CDR3: TGTGCCAGCAGCTTAAGACCGAACACTGAAGCTTTCTTT. This gives the protein CASSLRPNTEAFF.

The CDR3 loop is CASSFLGGGLPSTDTQYF. The CDR3 coding sequence is TGTGCCAGCAGTTTCCTAGGGGGGGGATTACCTAGCACAGATACGCAGTATTTT. V usage is TRBV28 and J usage is TRBJ2-3; possible D gene TRBD2, 7 bases. Per germline, CDR1 MDHEN and CDR2 SYDVKM. V dropped 3 bases and J dropped 0 bases, with 19 bases sitting between them. CDR3 length: 18 residues.

The gene calls are TRBV12-5 and TRBJ1-6; D unclear. The CDR3 has 13 amino acids. Per the germline V gene, CDR1 is LGHNT and CDR2 is FRNRAP. V lost 8 bases and J 7 bases, leaving 12 bases between the germline ends. The CDR3 spells CASSRGDNSPLHF. In DNA, the CDR3 is TGTGCTAGTTCCCGGGGTGACAATTCACCCCTCCACTTT.

This chain links TRBV28 with TRBJ2-7, with 7 bases aligning to TRBD1. Per germline, CDR1 MDHEN and CDR2 SYDVKM. The CDR3 totals 15 residues. The trim removed 3 bases at V and 3 bases at J, leaving 8 bases unmatched. The CDR3 loop is CASSFPGTDVYEQYF. The CDR3 DNA sequence: TGTGCCAGCAGTTTCCCCGGGACAGATGTCTACGAGCAGTACTTC. The full variable domain, its missing parts supplied by reference TRBV28 and TRBJ2-7, is DVKVTQSSRYLVKRTGEKVFLECVQDMDHENMFWYRQDPGLGLRLIYFSYDVKMKEKGDIPEGYSVSREKKERFSLILESASTNQTSMYLCASSFPGTDVYEQYFGPGTRLTVT.

The chain is built from TRBV7-2 and TRBJ2-2; 9 bases match TRBD1. There are 15 residues in the CDR3. With V trimmed by 6 bases and J by 7 bases, 9 bases remained unmatched. From germline, CDR1 is SGHTA and CDR2 FQGNSA. CDR3 nucleotides: TGTGCCAGCAGTCCCGGGACAGGGTTCGTCGGGGAGCTGTTTTTT. This gives the protein CASSPGTGFVGELFF.

This chain links TRBV30 with TRBJ1-4; no reliable D call. The germline gives CDR1 GTSNPN, CDR2 SVGIG (reference sequence). This CDR3 contains 14 residues. V was shortened by 3 bases and J by 0 bases, with 8 bases between the two germline ends. CDR3 sequence: CAWRASATNEKLFF. Here the CDR3 DNA reads TGTGCCTGGAGGGCCTCTGCAACTAATGAAAAACTGTTTTTT.

The CDR3 here is CASSRQEGGKAFF. CDR3 in DNA: TGTGCCAGCAGCCGCCAGGAGGGGGGGAAAGCTTTCTTT. The chain is built from TRBV7-9 and TRBJ1-1; TRBD1 might be the D (6 bases). Per germline, CDR1 SEHNR and CDR2 FQNEAQ (reference sequence). There are 13 residues in the CDR3. The ends were cut back, 5 bases at V and 9 bases at J, with 16 bases in the middle. Variable domain in full (rest from reference TRBV7-9 and TRBJ1-1): DTGVSQNPRHKITKRGQNVTFRCDPISEHNRLYWYRQTLGQGPEFLTYFQNEAQLEKSRLLSDRFSAERPKGSFSTLEIQRTEQGDSAMYLCASSRQEGGKAFFGQGTRLTVV.

CDR3 nucleotide sequence: TGTGCCAGCAGCCCTGACAGGGGTTACGGCTATGGCTACACCTTC. It codes for CASSPDRGYGYGYTF. The chain has TRBV7-8 and TRBJ1-2; TRBD1 agrees at 8 bases. V trimming: 5 bases; J trimming: 4 bases; junction bases outside the gene matches: 9. The germline V gene encodes CDR1 SGHVS and CDR2 FQNEAQ. CDR3 length equals 15 residues.

V usage is TRBV29-1 and J usage is TRBJ1-6; TRBD1 agrees at 7 bases. The CDR3 totals 13 residues. Looked up from germline, CDR1 is SQVTM and CDR2 is ANQGSEA. In nucleotides, the CDR3 is TGCAGTGGGAGGGACAGTTTTAATTCACCCCTCCACTTT. Translated, it gives CSGRDSFNSPLHF.

The CDR3 loop is CASSLSDRAAGNTIYF. The CDR3 region has the DNA TGTGCCAGCAGCTTAAGTGACAGGGCAGCAGGAAACACCATATATTTT. The chain is built from TRBV7-9 and TRBJ1-3; 7 nucleotides line up with TRBD1. J was trimmed by 4 bases and V by 2 bases; bases with no gene match: 8. The CDR3 has 16 amino acids. Germline V gene data show CDR1 as SEHNR and CDR2 as FQNEAQ (reference sequence).

The chain couples TRBV21-1 to TRBJ1-2. TRBV21-1 is a pseudogene. The CDR3 extends over 20 amino acids. The chain's CDR3 is CASSNLKYRDCRAPNYGYTF. The DNA for the CDR3 is TGTGCCAGCAGCAACCTGAAATACAGGGACTGCCGTGCGCCTAACTATGGCTACACCTTC.

The chain couples TRBV5-5 to TRBJ1-1; D is ambiguous. The CDR3 loop spans 13 amino acids. Germline V gene data show CDR1 as SGHKS and CDR2 as YYEKEE (reference sequence). V was cut by 2 bases and J by 1 base, with 6 bases left in between. The CDR3 region has the DNA TGTGCCAGCAGCTTCGAGCCGAACACTGAAGCTTTCTTT. Encoded protein: CASSFEPNTEAFF.

V is TRBV5-1 and J is TRBJ2-3; D remains unclear. In germline, CDR1 is SGHRS, CDR2 YFSETQ. The ends were cut back, 2 bases at V and 2 bases at J, with 12 bases in the middle. This CDR3 region has 15 residues. The CDR3 bases are TGCGCCAGCAGCTTCCAACCAGGAGACACAGATACGCAGTATTTT. It is translated as CASSFQPGDTDTQYF.

The CDR3 bases are TGTGCCACCCAGGACTATCAAGAGACCCAGTACTTC. It is translated as CATQDYQETQYF. The rearrangement joins TRBV11-2 to TRBJ2-5; possibly TRBD2 for D (6 bases). V lost 10 bases to trimming and J lost 2 bases, with 11 bases between them. The CDR3 totals 12 residues. Germline V gene data show CDR1 as SGHAT and CDR2 as FQNNGV.

This clone was recorded only once. The chain recombines TRBV30 with TRBJ1-1, with D unclear. In germline, CDR1 is GTSNPN, CDR2 SVGIG (reference sequence). Trimming cost V 5 bases and J 3 bases, with 16 bases left between them. The CDR3 runs to 14 residues. The CDR3 nucleotides are TGTGCCTGGGCCGGAGCAGGTTGGGACACTGAAGCTTTCTTT. As protein: CAWAGAGWDTEAFF.

This chain uses TRBV7-2 with TRBJ1-4; D possibly corresponds to TRBD1 (6 bases). The CDR3 is 14 residues long. Trimming left V 2 bases short and J 5 bases short, with 9 bases between. CDR1 and CDR2 (germline): SGHTA, FQGNSA. The CDR3 loop reads CASSLRQGNEKLFF. CDR3 coding DNA: TGTGCCAGCAGCTTAAGGCAGGGGAATGAAAAACTGTTTTTT.